Each of the 13 T cell receptor beta chains below was sequenced from the same sample in a study of a mutant IDH1 vaccine in newly diagnosed glioma. Their specific antigens are unknown. Data came from immunoSEQ multiplex PCR; TCRdb stores just in-frame clones and leaves some out. The repertoire holds some 49,000 clones, with about 80% as singletons. The time point denotes: week 47, end of study. Alongside topical imiquimod, each dose of vaccine comprised 300 ug of mutant IDH1 20-mer peptide. Sequencing used PBMCs, obtained from a glioma patient whose treatment included an IDH1 peptide vaccine. The receptors shown here come from a woman in her thirties or forties with glioma. Some clones in this sample may be carry-over from other donors' samples.

The chain joins TRBV29-1 to TRBJ1-6; the match to TRBD1 covers 9 bases. The CDR3 covers 15 residues. Per the germline V gene, CDR1 is SQVTM and CDR2 is ANQGSEA. V trimming: 7 bases; J trimming: 7 bases; junction bases outside the gene matches: 11. The CDR3 loop is CSASEGTGSNSPLHF. CDR3 sequence (DNA): TGCAGCGCATCAGAGGGGACAGGGAGCAATTCACCCCTCCACTTT.

The chain joins TRBV30 to TRBJ2-7; either TRBD1 or TRBD2 may supply D (5 bases each). Germline assignment: CDR1 GTSNPN and CDR2 SVGIG (reference sequence). There are 13 residues in the CDR3. The V end lost 8 bases, the J end lost 1 base, and 15 bases lay between the germline ends. The DNA of the CDR3 is TGTGCCACCACCGGGGCCGGGTCCTACGAGCAGTACTTC. Amino acids: CATTGAGSYEQYF.

The chain employs TRBV5-1 and TRBJ1-2; the D gene is possibly TRBD1 (5 bases). Germline-derived CDR1 and CDR2 are SGHRS and YFSETQ. The V end was cut by 5 bases, the J end by 1 base, with 15 bases between. This CDR3 contains 15 residues. CDR3 DNA: TGCGCCAGCAGGTCGCATGGGACGGGTAACTATGGCTACACCTTC. This translates into CASRSHGTGNYGYTF.

This clone was found once. This sequence joins TRBV7-8 and TRBJ2-5; tentatively, D is TRBD1 (6 bases). V lost 3 bases, J lost 7 bases, and 15 bases lay in between. The length of the CDR3 is 14 residues. CDR1 SGHVS and CDR2 FQNEAQ come from the germline V gene. CDR3 DNA: TGTGCCAGCAGCTTCGACAGGACGCGCGGGACCCAGTACTTC. Translated, it gives CASSFDRTRGTQYF.

This chain uses TRBV7-6 with TRBJ1-6; 8 nucleotides match TRBD1. The V segment lost 4 bases and the J segment 0 bases; nucleotides outside the gene matches: 5. The germline V gene has CDR1 SGHVS and CDR2 FNYEAQ. This CDR3 has 17 residues. CDR3 amino acids: CASSWGQASSYNSPLHF. The CDR3 nucleotides are TGTGCCAGCAGCTGGGGACAGGCGAGCTCCTATAATTCACCCCTCCACTTT.

This chain connects TRBV5-1 to TRBJ2-7, with D tentatively TRBD1 or TRBD2 (5 bases each). The ends were cut back, 0 bases at V and 4 bases at J, with 17 bases in the middle. The CDR3 consists of 16 residues. Germline loops: CDR1 SGHRS, CDR2 YFSETQ. The chain's CDR3 is CASSLVSGTVRYEQYF. The CDR3 DNA follows: TGCGCCAGCAGCTTGGTTTCCGGGACGGTAAGGTACGAGCAGTACTTC.

The chain links TRBV6-5 to TRBJ2-2, with TRBD1 identical over 8 bases. This CDR3 is 14 amino acids long. Germline V gene sequence: CDR1 MNHEY, CDR2 SVGAGI. The trim removed 4 bases at V and 7 bases at J, leaving 5 bases unmatched. The CDR3 DNA follows: TGTGCCAGCAGTTTGATCAGGGGGCGCGGGGAGCTGTTTTTT. Translating gives CASSLIRGRGELFF.

The genes are TRBV28 and TRBJ2-7, with D perhaps matching TRBD1 (6 bases). Trimming took off 6 bases at V and 1 base at J, with 19 bases between the two ends. The CDR3 is made up of 16 amino acids. CDR1 and CDR2 from the germline V gene are MDHEN and SYDVKM. Here the CDR3 DNA reads TGTGCCAGCAGCAAGGCAGGGGAAAGAAGGTCCTACGAGCAGTACTTC. It translates to CASSKAGERRSYEQYF.

For this clone: At one end the junction does not follow the germline gene, possibly because of a read error. V and J are TRBV7-7 and TRBJ2-3; the match to TRBD1 covers 8 bases. CDR3 length equals 16 residues. In germline, CDR1 is SSHAT, CDR2 FNYEAQ (reference sequence). The CDR3, as DNA: TGTGCTAGCAGCTTAGCCGGGGCAGGGGGCATCGATACGCAGTATTTT. It yields the protein CASSLAGAGGIDTQYF.

The chain joins TRBV27 to TRBJ1-5, with D tentatively TRBD1 (6 bases). Trimming pared 5 bases from V and 4 bases from J, leaving 15 bases between. This CDR3 is built from 15 residues. Germline V CDR1 and CDR2: MNHEY, SMNVEV (reference sequence). CDR3 protein: CASSGQQGLNQPQHF. CDR3 nucleotides: TGTGCCAGCAGTGGACAACAGGGTCTAAATCAGCCCCAGCATTTT.

Worth noting for this clone: Other nucleotide sequences in the sample specify the same CDR3. V usage is TRBV29-1 and J usage is TRBJ1-3; D gene uncertain. The CDR3 is 12 residues long. Per germline, CDR1 SQVTM and CDR2 ANQGSEA. The ends were cut back, 7 bases at V and 2 bases at J, with 9 bases in the middle. The DNA of the CDR3 is TGCAGCGGGCGGTACGCTGGAAACACCATATATTTT. This encodes CSGRYAGNTIYF. The complete variable domain, with remaining parts taken from reference TRBV29-1 and TRBJ1-3, reads SAVISQKPSRDICQRGTSLTIQCQVDSQVTMMFWYRQQPGQSLTLIATANQGSEATYESGFVIDKFPISRPNLTFSTLTVSNMSPEDSSIYLCSGRYAGNTIYFGEGSWLTVV.

The gene calls are TRBV6-5 and TRBJ1-2, with 8 bases fitting TRBD1. Germline trimming cut 0 bases from V and 8 bases from J; bases unmatched to any gene: 8. CDR1 is MNHEY, CDR2 SVGAGI, per germline. This CDR3 contains 15 residues. CDR3 sequence (DNA): TGTGCCAGCAGTTACTCTCAGGGGGCGTGGGAAGGCTACACCTTC. It translates to CASSYSQGAWEGYTF.

This clone was observed a handful of times. The gene calls are TRBV27 and TRBJ1-5; D call uncertain. This CDR3 is 16 amino acids long. V dropped 5 bases and J dropped 0 bases, with 14 bases sitting between them. The germline gives CDR1 MNHEY, CDR2 SMNVEV (reference sequence). CDR3 DNA sequence: TGTGCCAGCAGTCCCCAGTGGCAGCATAGCAATCAGCCCCAGCATTTT. Translated: CASSPQWQHSNQPQHF.